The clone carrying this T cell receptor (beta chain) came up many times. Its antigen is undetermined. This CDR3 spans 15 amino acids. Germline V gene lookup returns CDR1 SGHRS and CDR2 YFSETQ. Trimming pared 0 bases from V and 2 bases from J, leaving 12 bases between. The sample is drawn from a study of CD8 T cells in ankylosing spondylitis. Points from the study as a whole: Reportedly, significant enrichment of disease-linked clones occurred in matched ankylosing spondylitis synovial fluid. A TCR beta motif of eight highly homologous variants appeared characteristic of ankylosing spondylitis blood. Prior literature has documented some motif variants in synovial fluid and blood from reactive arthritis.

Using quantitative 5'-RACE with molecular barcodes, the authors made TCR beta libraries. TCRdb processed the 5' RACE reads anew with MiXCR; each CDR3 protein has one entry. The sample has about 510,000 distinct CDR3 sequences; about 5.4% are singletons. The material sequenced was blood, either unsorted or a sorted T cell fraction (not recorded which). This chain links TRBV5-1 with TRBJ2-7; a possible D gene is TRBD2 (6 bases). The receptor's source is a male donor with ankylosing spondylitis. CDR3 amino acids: CASSLDAGRAYEQYF. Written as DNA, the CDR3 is TGCGCCAGCAGCTTGGATGCGGGAAGGGCCTACGAGCAGTACTTC.